Below, 21 T cell receptor beta chains from the same sample are listed, as sequenced in a study of blood T cell repertoires in COVID-19 (dated by TCRdb to 2020 to 2022). The library was built by means of the immunoSEQ multiplex PCR assay. TCRdb's version of the immuneACCESS table is confined to in-frame rearrangements and falls short of the full clone set. An unresolved V gene accounts for under half of the shortfall where checked; the remainder is of unknown origin. The sample yields 75,000 to 90,000 clones; more than 75% were counted once. The ten largest account for 5.8% of the sample. The sequenced sample consisted of peripheral blood. All receptors come from a human donor in a cohort sampled during active COVID-19.

Written as DNA, the CDR3 is TGCGCCAGCAGCCAGTCCCGAGCGGGGGGACAAGAGACCCAGTACTTC. Residues: CASSQSRAGGQETQYF. This rearrangement joins TRBV4-1 to TRBJ2-5; 9 positions agree with TRBD2. The CDR3 runs 16 residues. V was pared by 3 bases and J by 2 bases, with 7 bases of the junction left unmatched. Germline V gene sequence: CDR1 MGHRA, CDR2 YSYEKL.

The chain links TRBV19 to TRBJ1-1; D is ambiguous. Trimming took off 6 bases at V and 1 base at J, with 6 bases between the two ends. The germline CDR1 and CDR2 sequences are LNHDA and SQIVND (reference sequence). This CDR3 spans 12 amino acids. In DNA, the CDR3 is TGTGCCAGTAGAGCGGGGAACACTGAAGCTTTCTTT. This translates into CASRAGNTEAFF. The full variable domain, in which reference TRBV19 and TRBJ1-1 provide the parts outside the CDR3, is DGGITQSPKYLFRKEGQNVTLSCEQNLNHDAMYWYRQDPGQGLRLIYYSQIVNDFQKGDIAEGYSVSREKKESFPLTVTSAQKNPTAFYLCASRAGNTEAFFGQGTRLTVV.

This sequence joins TRBV19 and TRBJ2-3, with 8 positions matching TRBD1. Germline V gives CDR1 LNHDA, CDR2 SQIVND (reference sequence). The CDR3 covers 17 residues. The V and J ends lost 5 bases and 1 base, in that order; junction bases with no gene match: 11. CDR3 sequence (DNA): TGTGCCAGTAGTTTCAGACAGGGGATTTTTGGCACAGATACGCAGTATTTT. It yields the protein CASSFRQGIFGTDTQYF.

The chain recombines TRBV5-1 with TRBJ2-7; 14 positions agree with TRBD2. The CDR3 spans 17 residues. The V and J ends lost 0 bases and 1 base, in that order; junction bases with no gene match: 3. CDR1 and CDR2 (germline): SGHRS, YFSETQ. The CDR3 nucleotides read TGCGCCAGCAGCTTGGAAGGACTAGCGGGGGGTTCCTACGAGCAGTACTTC. Translation gives CASSLEGLAGGSYEQYF.

CDR3 bases: TGTGCCAGCAGTTACCAGGGGCCTAATGAAAAACTGTTTTTT. This encodes CASSYQGPNEKLFF. This chain links TRBV6-5 with TRBJ1-4; possible D gene TRBD1, 6 bases. Germline V gene sequence: CDR1 MNHEY, CDR2 SVGAGI. This CDR3 contains 14 residues. The V end was cut by 2 bases, the J end by 3 bases, with 7 bases between.

This clone came up once. The V and J genes are TRBV18 and TRBJ2-2, with D tentatively TRBD2 (7 bases). Per the germline V gene, CDR1 is KGHSH and CDR2 is LQKENI. There are 16 residues in the CDR3. Deletions cut 3 bases from V and 3 bases from J, with 14 bases between. CDR3 in amino acids: CASSPAGAVHTGELFF. The DNA of the CDR3 is TGTGCCAGCTCACCGGCGGGGGCGGTGCACACCGGGGAGCTGTTTTTT.

The CDR3 loop is CASRWGTGVSPLHF. The CDR3 nucleotides read TGTGCCAGTAGATGGGGGACAGGGGTATCACCCCTCCACTTT. This chain uses TRBV19 with TRBJ1-6; 10 bases are shared with TRBD1. Germline CDR1 LNHDA, CDR2 SQIVND (reference sequence). V shed 6 bases and J 10 bases; nucleotides not matched to a gene: 6. There are 14 residues in the CDR3.

As regards this clone: Its ends do not fully match the called genes, so a read error is possible. The chain recombines TRBV27 with TRBJ2-2; 8 nucleotides agree with TRBD2. This CDR3 comprises 16 residues. Per germline, CDR1 MNHEY and CDR2 SMNVEV (reference sequence). CDR3 residues: CATSRGGIRNTGELFF. In DNA, the CDR3 is TGTGCCACCAGTCGGGGGGGGATTCGGAACACCGGGGAGCTGTTTTTT.

The chain carries TRBV6-5 and TRBJ2-2; the match to TRBD2 covers 7 bases. The CDR3 consists of 14 residues. Germline V CDR1 and CDR2: MNHEY, SVGAGI. V trimming: 6 bases; J trimming: 4 bases; junction bases outside the gene matches: 5. The CDR3 region is CASRTSYGTGELFF. The CDR3 DNA follows: TGTGCCAGCAGGACTAGCTACGGCACCGGGGAGCTGTTTTTT.

The chain links TRBV19 to TRBJ1-1; 9 bases are a match to TRBD1. J gave up 4 bases and V 3 bases, and 3 bases lay outside the gene matches. Germline CDR1 and CDR2: LNHDA and SQIVND (reference sequence). The CDR3 is made up of 14 amino acids. CDR3 protein: CASSMTGGSTEAFF. The CDR3 DNA follows: TGTGCCAGTAGTATGACAGGGGGGAGCACTGAAGCTTTCTTT.

The chain couples TRBV6-5 to TRBJ1-2; maybe TRBD1 (5 bases). The V end was cut by 8 bases, the J end by 4 bases, with 20 bases between. The germline V gene encodes CDR1 MNHEY and CDR2 SVGAGI. The CDR3 spans 15 residues. In DNA, the CDR3 is TGTGCCAGCCACCTCGGAGGGGCTACGTCCTATGGCTACACCTTC. This translates into CASHLGGATSYGYTF.

This sequence joins TRBV3-1 (or the pseudogene TRBV3-2) and TRBJ2-3; TRBD1 is a possible D gene (8 bases). Trimming removed 1 base at V and 1 base at J, with 18 bases between. The CDR3 has 18 amino acids. Germline lookup yields CDR1 LGHDT and CDR2 YNNKEL (reference sequence). The CDR3 loop is CASSQGQGKTSRTDTQYF. In DNA form, the CDR3 reads TGTGCCAGCAGCCAAGGACAGGGGAAGACTAGCCGCACAGATACGCAGTATTTT.

The gene calls are TRBV29-1 and TRBJ1-1; D call uncertain. Germline V gene sequence: CDR1 SQVTM, CDR2 ANQGSEA. V was pared by 7 bases and J by 5 bases, with 11 bases between. The CDR3 has 11 residues. The DNA for the CDR3 is TGCAGCGCAAGCCTGCGGACTGAAGCTTTCTTT. Translating gives CSASLRTEAFF.

This clone was observed a handful of times. The chain is built from TRBV5-4 and TRBJ1-1, with 7 bases matching TRBD1. This CDR3 has 16 amino acids. Unmatched junction bases numbered 14, after V lost 4 bases and J lost 5 bases. Per the germline V gene, CDR1 is SGHNT and CDR2 is YYREEE (reference sequence). The CDR3 reads CASSPAHTGEGTEAFF. For the CDR3, the DNA is TGTGCCAGCAGCCCAGCTCATACAGGGGAAGGGACTGAAGCTTTCTTT. The full variable domain, rest sourced from reference TRBV5-4 and TRBJ1-1, is ETGVTQSPTHLIKTRGQQVTLRCSSQSGHNTVSWYQQALGQGPQFIFQYYREEENGRGNFPPRFSGLQFPNYSSELNVNALELDDSALYLCASSPAHTGEGTEAFFGQGTRLTVV.

V is TRBV15 and J is TRBJ1-4, with no clear D. V lost 0 bases and J 8 bases, leaving 7 bases between the germline ends. Germline V gene sequence: CDR1 LNHNV, CDR2 YYDKDF (reference sequence). CDR3 length: 13 amino acids. CDR3 DNA: TGTGCCACCAGCAGAGAACACCTCGAAAAACTGTTTTTT. This codes for CATSREHLEKLFF.

The genes are TRBV19 and TRBJ1-5; D is perhaps TRBD1 (5 bases). Germline-derived CDR1 and CDR2 are LNHDA and SQIVND (reference sequence). The V gene lost 3 bases and the J gene lost 6 bases, with 9 bases spanning the gap. This CDR3 comprises 13 residues. The CDR3 sequence is CASSIQGGQPQHF. CDR3 bases: TGTGCCAGTAGTATCCAGGGAGGTCAGCCCCAGCATTTT.

The chain recombines TRBV4-2 with TRBJ2-1; 8 bases are shared with TRBD2. V shed 2 bases and J 1 base; nucleotides not matched to a gene: 22. Germline values: CDR1 LGHNA, CDR2 YNFKEQ. This CDR3 has 22 residues. CDR3 loop: CASSQILRSGGHRERSYNEQFF. The CDR3 coding sequence is TGTGCCAGCAGCCAAATACTACGCAGCGGGGGTCATAGGGAACGATCCTACAATGAGCAGTTCTTC.

The rearrangement uses TRBV18 and TRBJ2-3, with D tentatively TRBD2 (5 bases). Germline lookup yields CDR1 KGHSH and CDR2 LQKENI. V lost 3 bases, J lost 6 bases, and 13 bases lay in between. The CDR3 is 14 amino acids. CDR3 nucleotides: TGTGCCAGCTCACCTTCGCTCTCGGGGGATACGCAGTATTTT. Amino acids: CASSPSLSGDTQYF.

This clone was observed a single time. V usage is TRBV9 and J usage is TRBJ2-2; D gene unclear. The length of the CDR3 is 14 residues. The V end was cut by 0 bases, the J end by 0 bases, with 3 bases between. CDR1 SGDLS and CDR2 YYNGEE come from the germline V gene. CDR3 region: CASSVVTNTGELFF. The DNA for the CDR3 is TGTGCCAGCAGCGTAGTAACGAACACCGGGGAGCTGTTTTTT.

The rearrangement links TRBV6-5 to TRBJ2-3, with D tentatively TRBD1 (6 bases). CDR1 and CDR2 from the germline V gene are MNHEY and SVGAGI. This CDR3 has 14 residues. Trimming stripped 6 bases from V and 2 bases from J, with 12 bases between. Here the CDR3 DNA reads TGTGCCAGCAGAAGCGGACAGCTCACAGATACGCAGTATTTT. Translation: CASRSGQLTDTQYF.

A single count supports this clone. The V gene is TRBV6-5, the J gene TRBJ2-7, with D hard to call. Per the germline V gene, CDR1 is MNHEY and CDR2 is SVGAGI. V dropped 0 bases and J dropped 3 bases, with 15 bases sitting between them. The CDR3 is 16 amino acids. The CDR3 DNA reads TGTGCCAGCAGTTACTCGTGGTTTGCGGTCAACTACGAGCAGTACTTC. Amino acids: CASSYSWFAVNYEQYF.